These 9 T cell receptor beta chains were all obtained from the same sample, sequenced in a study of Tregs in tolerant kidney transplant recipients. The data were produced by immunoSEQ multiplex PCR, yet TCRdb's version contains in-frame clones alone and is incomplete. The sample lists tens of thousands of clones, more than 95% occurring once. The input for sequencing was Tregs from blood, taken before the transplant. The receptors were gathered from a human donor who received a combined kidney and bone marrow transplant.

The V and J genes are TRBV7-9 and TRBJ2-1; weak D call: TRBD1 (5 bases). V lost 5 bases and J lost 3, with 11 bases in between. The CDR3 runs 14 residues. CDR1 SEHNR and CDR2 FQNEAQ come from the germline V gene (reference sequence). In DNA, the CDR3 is TGTGCCAGCAGCGTCGACAGCTTCTACAATGAGCAGTTCTTC. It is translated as CASSVDSFYNEQFF. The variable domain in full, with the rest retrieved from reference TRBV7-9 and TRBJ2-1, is DTGVSQNPRHKITKRGQNVTFRCDPISEHNRLYWYRQTLGQGPEFLTYFQNEAQLEKSRLLSDRFSAERPKGSFSTLEIQRTEQGDSAMYLCASSVDSFYNEQFFGPGTRLTVL.

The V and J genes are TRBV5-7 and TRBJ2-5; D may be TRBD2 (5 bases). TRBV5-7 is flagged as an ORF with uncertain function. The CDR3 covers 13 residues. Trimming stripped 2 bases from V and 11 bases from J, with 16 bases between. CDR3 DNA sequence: TGTGCCAGCAGCTTTGGAAACCACTCGGGGCAGTACTTC. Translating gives CASSFGNHSGQYF.

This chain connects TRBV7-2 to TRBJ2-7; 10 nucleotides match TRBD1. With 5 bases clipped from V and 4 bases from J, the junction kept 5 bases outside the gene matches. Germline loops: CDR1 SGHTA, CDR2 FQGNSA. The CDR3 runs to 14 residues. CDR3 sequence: CASSPGQGRYEQYF. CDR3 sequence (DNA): TGTGCCAGCAGCCCGGGACAGGGGAGGTACGAGCAGTACTTC.

This CDR3 is CASSSVDSYTEAFF. In nucleotides, the CDR3 is TGTGCCAGCAGCTCAGTTGACAGCTACACTGAAGCTTTCTTT. The chain combines TRBV7-6 with TRBJ1-1; D is perhaps TRBD1 (5 bases). Germline loops: CDR1 SGHVS, CDR2 FNYEAQ. The CDR3 is 14 residues long. V gave up 4 bases and J gave up 3 bases, with 12 bases separating them.

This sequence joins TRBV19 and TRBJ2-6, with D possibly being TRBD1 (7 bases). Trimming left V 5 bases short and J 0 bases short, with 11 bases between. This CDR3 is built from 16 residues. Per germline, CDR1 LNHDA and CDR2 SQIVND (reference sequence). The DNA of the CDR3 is TGTGCCAGTAGTCCCAGGGGGGACTCTGGGGCCAACGTCCTGACTTTC. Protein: CASSPRGDSGANVLTF.

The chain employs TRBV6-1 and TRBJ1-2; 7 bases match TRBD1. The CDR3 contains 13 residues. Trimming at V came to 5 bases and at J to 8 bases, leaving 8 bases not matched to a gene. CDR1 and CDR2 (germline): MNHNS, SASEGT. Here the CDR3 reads CASSQQGLEGYTF. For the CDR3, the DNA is TGTGCCAGCAGTCAACAGGGGCTGGAAGGCTACACCTTC.

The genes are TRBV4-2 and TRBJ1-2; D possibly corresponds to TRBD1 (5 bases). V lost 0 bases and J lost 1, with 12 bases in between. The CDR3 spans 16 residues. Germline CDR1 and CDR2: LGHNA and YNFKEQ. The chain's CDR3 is CASSQDSQVVNYGYTF. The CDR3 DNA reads TGTGCCAGCAGCCAAGACTCACAGGTCGTTAACTATGGCTACACCTTC.

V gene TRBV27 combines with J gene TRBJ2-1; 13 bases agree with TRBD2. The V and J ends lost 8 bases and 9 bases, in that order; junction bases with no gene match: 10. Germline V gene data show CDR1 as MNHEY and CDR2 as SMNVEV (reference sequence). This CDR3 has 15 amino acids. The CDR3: CASGTSGGAILEQFF. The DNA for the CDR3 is TGTGCCAGCGGCACTAGCGGGGGGGCCATCCTTGAGCAGTTCTTC.

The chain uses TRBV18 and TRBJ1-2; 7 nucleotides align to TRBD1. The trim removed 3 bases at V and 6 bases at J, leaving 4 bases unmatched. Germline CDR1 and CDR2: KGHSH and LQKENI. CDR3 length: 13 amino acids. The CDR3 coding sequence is TGTGCCAGCTCACCCGGACAGGTTAATGGCTACACCTTC. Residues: CASSPGQVNGYTF.